This TCR beta chain was recorded in a study of blood T cells in healthy people across ages. Isolation per sample recovered at least 6.5 million PBMCs. For the second PCR, which ran for roughly 6 to 12 cycles, a sample-barcoded 5' primer and a J-beta primer mix were used. Via MiXCR, TCRdb re-called the 5' RACE reads, giving one row per CDR3 protein. The data show roughly 1,500,000 distinct CDR3 sequences, with roughly 32% seen just once and approximately 10% held by the top ten. Germline lookup yields CDR1 SGHAT and CDR2 FQNNGV. The CDR3 is 16 residues long. The germline V and J ends were trimmed by 3 bases and 0 bases, with 13 bases remaining between them.

The material sequenced was blood. The genes are TRBV11-2 and TRBJ2-3; D is undetermined. The receptor was isolated from a woman in her 30s in good health. CDR3 nucleotide sequence: TGTGCCAGCAGCTTGTCAGTCCCGTTGAGCACAGATACGCAGTATTTT. As protein: CASSLSVPLSTDTQYF.